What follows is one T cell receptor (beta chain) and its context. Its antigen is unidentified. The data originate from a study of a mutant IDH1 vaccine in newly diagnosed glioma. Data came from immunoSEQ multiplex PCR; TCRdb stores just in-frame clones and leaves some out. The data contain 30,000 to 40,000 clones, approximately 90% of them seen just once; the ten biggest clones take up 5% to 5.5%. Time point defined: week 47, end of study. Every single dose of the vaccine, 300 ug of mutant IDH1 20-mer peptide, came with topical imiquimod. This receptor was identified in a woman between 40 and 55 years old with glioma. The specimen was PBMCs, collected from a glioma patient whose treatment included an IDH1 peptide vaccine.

The CDR3 protein is CASSYTSAQETQYF. The CDR3 DNA follows: TGCGCCAGCAGTTATACTAGCGCCCAAGAGACCCAGTACTTC. This rearrangement joins TRBV5-1 to TRBJ2-5; 7 nucleotides match TRBD2. The V and J ends lost 5 bases and 1 base, in that order; junction bases with no gene match: 5. The V gene's germline CDR1 is SGHRS and CDR2 YFSETQ. The CDR3 extends over 14 amino acids.